This record covers a single T cell receptor (beta chain). Original analysis: Amplification with reference gene primers provided the estimates of nucleated cell counts. TCRdb's table, derived via immunoSEQ multiplex PCR, lists solely in-frame clones and lacks some. That table is the source of V, J and clone size, and D and trimming were worked out from the DNA. The sample consists of about 140,000 clones, 84% of them appearing once. The entry originates in a study of blood T cell repertoires in COVID-19. Overall study context: Sources were T cells, B-cell-depleted T cells, or PBMCs; the material itself was cDNA or gDNA.

Per the germline V gene, CDR1 is SQVTM and CDR2 is ANQGSEA. V was clipped by 7 bases and J by 5 bases, with 14 bases between them. CDR3 length equals 12 residues. The receptor's source is a man under 40 with COVID-19, enrolled during active disease. Sequences were obtained from peripheral blood. The chain employs TRBV29-1 and TRBJ2-5; D is tentatively TRBD1 or TRBD2 (5 bases each). As DNA, the CDR3 is TGCAGCGGGGGGACCAACGGGGAGACCCAGTACTTC. It specifies CSGGTNGETQYF.